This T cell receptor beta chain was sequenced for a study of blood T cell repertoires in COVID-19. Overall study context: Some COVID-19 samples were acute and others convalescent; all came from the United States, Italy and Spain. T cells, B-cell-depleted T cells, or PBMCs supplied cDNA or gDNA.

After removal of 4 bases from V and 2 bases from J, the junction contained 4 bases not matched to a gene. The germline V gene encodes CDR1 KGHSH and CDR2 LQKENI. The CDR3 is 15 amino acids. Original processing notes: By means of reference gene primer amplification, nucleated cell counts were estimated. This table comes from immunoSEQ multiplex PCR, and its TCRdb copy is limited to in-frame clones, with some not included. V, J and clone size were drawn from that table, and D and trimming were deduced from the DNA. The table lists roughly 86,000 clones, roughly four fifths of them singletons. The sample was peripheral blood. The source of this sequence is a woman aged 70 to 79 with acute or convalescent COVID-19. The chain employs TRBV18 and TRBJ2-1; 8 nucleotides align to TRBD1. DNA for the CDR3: TGTGCCAGCTCACTACAGGGGGGCACCTACAATGAGCAGTTCTTC. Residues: CASSLQGGTYNEQFF. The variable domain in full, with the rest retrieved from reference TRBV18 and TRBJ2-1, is NAGVMQNPRHLVRRRGQEARLRCSPMKGHSHVYWYRQLPEEGLKFMVYLQKENIIDESGMPKERFSAEFPKEGPSILRIQQVVRGDSAAYFCASSLQGGTYNEQFFGPGTRLTVL.